Shown below are 27 T cell receptor beta chains from a single sample sequenced in a study of shared clonotypes between healthy human individuals. Here immunoSEQ multiplex PCR was the method, and the copy in TCRdb shows in-frame clones only, minus some. The sample records about 2.4 million clones, around 94% being singletons. What was sequenced was naive CD4+ T cells sorted from blood. The subset denotes: CD45RA+ positively selected. The receptors here all came from a man between 18 and 29 years old in good health.

This clone was found once. The DNA of the CDR3 is TGTGCTAGTGGTCTCTCGGGTGGGGCCAACGTCCTGACTTTC. Encoded protein: CASGLSGGANVLTF. The chain employs TRBV12-5 and TRBJ2-6; unclear D gene. Deletions cut 5 bases from V and 3 bases from J, with 8 bases between. CDR1 and CDR2 (germline): LGHNT, FRNRAP. This CDR3 has 14 residues.

V usage is TRBV11-2 and J usage is TRBJ1-6; 8 nucleotides agree with TRBD1. Per germline, CDR1 SGHAT and CDR2 FQNNGV. V was pared by 0 bases and J by 10 bases, with 8 bases of the junction left unmatched. CDR3 size: 16 residues. This CDR3 is CASSLDLDRARSPLHF. The CDR3 DNA follows: TGTGCCAGCAGCTTAGACTTGGACAGGGCAAGGTCACCCCTCCACTTT.

The CDR3 nucleotides read TGTGCCAGCAGCTTGCAATGGGGCTTGGGCCCTTGGGAGCAGTTCTTC. This translates into CASSLQWGLGPWEQFF. The V call is TRBV5-5, the J call TRBJ2-1, with a tentative D call TRBD1 (5 bases). Germline CDR1 is SGHKS and CDR2 is YYEKEE (reference sequence). The CDR3 has 16 amino acids. Trimming took 1 base from V and 10 from J, leaving 21 bases between them.

Remarks on this clone: At the DNA level, this CDR3 is encoded by other sequences in the same sample as well. The chain couples TRBV6-5 to TRBJ2-2, with D tentatively TRBD2 (5 bases). Per germline, CDR1 MNHEY and CDR2 SVGAGI. This CDR3 has 13 amino acids. The ends were cut back, 6 bases at V and 2 bases at J, with 7 bases in the middle. Written as DNA, the CDR3 is TGTGCCAGCAGGGGAGCCAACACCGGGGAGCTGTTTTTT. Its translation is CASRGANTGELFF.

The chain uses TRBV5-6 and TRBJ2-7; 9 nucleotides line up with TRBD2. The germline gives CDR1 SGHDT, CDR2 YYEEEE. This CDR3 comprises 18 residues. J gave up 5 bases and V 3 bases, and 18 bases lay outside the gene matches. In DNA, the CDR3 is TGTGCCAGCAGCTACGAGGGGGCATTGCGGGAGGGCCCACACGAGCAGTACTTC. Its protein product is CASSYEGALREGPHEQYF.

V usage is TRBV10-2 and J usage is TRBJ1-2, with TRBD1 matching over 9 bases. The length of the CDR3 is 14 residues. After removal of 6 bases from V and 5 bases from J, the junction contained 7 bases not matched to a gene. Germline CDR1 is WSHSY and CDR2 is SAAADI. In DNA form, the CDR3 reads TGCGCCAGCAGAAATCGGGACAGGGAGTATGGCTACACCTTC. This encodes CASRNRDREYGYTF.

The J gene is TRBJ2-7, the V gene TRBV6-6; TRBD1 agrees at 10 bases. The CDR3 length is 16 residues. The germline V gene has CDR1 MNHNY and CDR2 SVGAGI (reference sequence). The ends lost 0 bases at V and 5 bases at J; junction bases unmatched: 7. The CDR3 nucleotides read TGTGCCAGCAGTTACTCGACAGGGGGCCTCCGAGACGAGCAGTACTTC. This translates into CASSYSTGGLRDEQYF.

CDR3 coding DNA: TGTGCCACCAGCAGAGATCTGGGACGGTCGTCGGTCTCTGAAGCTTTCTTT. It specifies CATSRDLGRSSVSEAFF. The chain couples TRBV15 to TRBJ1-1; possible D gene TRBD1, 5 bases. CDR3 size: 17 residues. V shed 0 bases and J shed 6 bases, with 20 bases lying between them. CDR1 LNHNV and CDR2 YYDKDF come from the germline V gene (reference sequence).

The V gene is TRBV27, the J gene TRBJ1-6, with D maybe TRBD1 (5 bases). This CDR3 is built from 15 residues. The V gene lost 5 bases and the J gene lost 7 bases, with 15 bases spanning the gap. The germline CDR1 and CDR2 sequences are MNHEY and SMNVEV (reference sequence). This chain's CDR3 is CASSLDRNKNSPLHF. The CDR3, as DNA: TGTGCCAGCAGTCTTGACAGAAACAAAAATTCACCCCTCCACTTT.

The CDR3: CASSLGDGLAKNIQYF. Here the CDR3 DNA reads TGTGCCAGCAGCTTAGGGGACGGCCTAGCCAAAAACATTCAGTACTTC. The J gene is TRBJ2-4, the V gene TRBV7-2; TRBD1 or TRBD2 may be the D gene (5 bases each). Germline V CDR1 and CDR2: SGHTA, FQGNSA. V dropped 1 base and J dropped 0 bases, with 10 bases sitting between them. The CDR3 runs 16 residues.

The J gene is TRBJ1-6, the V gene TRBV6-1; 9 nucleotides line up with TRBD1. CDR1 and CDR2 (germline): MNHNS, SASEGT. The length of the CDR3 is 14 residues. V dropped 10 bases and J dropped 8; count of bases not matched to a gene: 9. Here the CDR3 DNA reads TGTGCCACAAGCAGAGACAGGGGGTATTCACCCCTCCACTTT. It encodes CATSRDRGYSPLHF.

This rearrangement joins TRBV5-1 to TRBJ2-2, with 8 bases fitting TRBD2. The CDR3 sequence is 16 residues long. The germline V gene has CDR1 SGHRS and CDR2 YFSETQ. V was clipped by 0 bases and J by 2 bases; unmatched bases: 3. CDR3 protein: CASSLVAGSNTGELFF. The CDR3 region has the DNA TGCGCCAGCAGCTTGGTAGCGGGGAGTAACACCGGGGAGCTGTTTTTT.

The V call is TRBV10-3, the J call TRBJ2-3; no clear D gene. V lost 6 bases and J 1 base, leaving 11 bases between the germline ends. Looked up from germline, CDR1 is ENHRY and CDR2 is SYGVKD. The CDR3 contains 14 residues. The CDR3 coding sequence is TGTGCCATCAGCGGTACGTGGGGCACAGATACGCAGTATTTT. Residues: CAISGTWGTDTQYF.

V gene TRBV6-4 combines with J gene TRBJ2-1, with D unresolved. The CDR3 totals 16 residues. In germline, CDR1 is MRHNA, CDR2 SNTAGT. V was cut by 2 bases and J by 3 bases, with 14 bases left in between. CDR3 coding DNA: TGTGCCAGCAGTGACAACGAGCAAGGGCACTACAATGAGCAGTTCTTC. It is translated as CASSDNEQGHYNEQFF.

The rearrangement uses TRBV29-1 and TRBJ1-1, with TRBD1 matching over 8 bases. This CDR3 spans 14 amino acids. Trimming at V came to 3 bases and at J to 3 bases, leaving 6 bases not matched to a gene. Germline V gene sequence: CDR1 SQVTM, CDR2 ANQGSEA. The CDR3, as DNA: TGCAGCGTTGAGGCCGCCAGGGGGCACACTGAAGCTTTCTTT. Protein sequence: CSVEAARGHTEAFF.

The chain has TRBV6-1 and TRBJ2-7; D might be TRBD1 (5 bases). Trimming removed 6 bases from V and 3 bases from J, with 15 bases in between. The CDR3 has 14 residues. CDR1 and CDR2 (germline): MNHNS, SASEGT. CDR3 loop: CASSVRTRLYEQYF. Here the CDR3 DNA reads TGTGCCAGCAGCGTCCGGACAAGACTCTACGAGCAGTACTTC.

The CDR3 spells CASSPMEGRLVFVKNIQYF. In DNA form, the CDR3 reads TGCGCCAGCAGCCCAATGGAGGGGAGGCTTGTGTTTGTCAAAAACATTCAGTACTTC. J is TRBJ2-4 and V is TRBV4-1; a weak D match, TRBD2 (6 bases). V dropped 4 bases and J dropped 3 bases, with 25 bases sitting between them. The CDR3 length is 19 residues. Germline CDR1 reads MGHRA; CDR2 reads YSYEKL.

This sequence joins TRBV6-5 and TRBJ1-6; the D is unclear. Germline assignment: CDR1 MNHEY and CDR2 SVGAGI. Trimming took off 7 bases at V and 7 bases at J, with 14 bases between the two ends. There are 14 residues in the CDR3. The CDR3 sequence is CASISTAGNSPLHF. CDR3 sequence (DNA): TGTGCCAGCATCTCGACTGCGGGGAATTCACCCCTCCACTTT.

This chain uses TRBV6-1 with TRBJ2-7; the D gene is possibly TRBD1 (6 bases). Trimming cost V 11 bases and J 1 base, with 15 bases left between them. The V gene's germline CDR1 is MNHNS and CDR2 SASEGT. The CDR3 has 13 residues. The CDR3 coding sequence is TGTGCCCTCAAGTCAGGGGATTCCTACGAGCAGTACTTC. Translated, it gives CALKSGDSYEQYF.

Note on this clone: Since no conserved phenylalanine or tryptophan closes the CDR3, a read error is the likely cause. The DNA is left out, because the CDR3 cannot be placed on it with certainty; the CDR3 is given as TCRdb lists it. The chain combines TRBV5-6 with TRBJ1-6; TRBD1, the table's D call, lacks a check against the DNA. Germline values: CDR1 SGHDT, CDR2 YYEEEE. The CDR3 comprises 8 residues, both ends counted. CDR3 protein: CASSLKGP.

This chain uses TRBV4-2 with TRBJ1-1; 8 bases match TRBD1. V lost 4 bases, J lost 3 bases, and 7 bases stayed unmatched. Per germline, CDR1 LGHNA and CDR2 YNFKEQ. The CDR3 runs 15 residues. The CDR3, as DNA: TGTGCCAGCAGCCTAATCGACAGGGGAGACACTGAAGCTTTCTTT. Encoded protein: CASSLIDRGDTEAFF.

This chain joins TRBV19 and TRBJ2-7; TRBD2 is a possible D gene (6 bases). Germline assignment: CDR1 LNHDA and CDR2 SQIVND (reference sequence). This CDR3 is built from 14 residues. V shed 3 bases and J shed 5 bases, with 14 bases lying between them. In DNA, the CDR3 is TGTGCCAGTAGTATCACCGGGGGAGGTGACGAGCAGTACTTC. Protein sequence: CASSITGGGDEQYF. The variable domain in full, with the rest retrieved from reference TRBV19 and TRBJ2-7, is DGGITQSPKYLFRKEGQNVTLSCEQNLNHDAMYWYRQDPGQGLRLIYYSQIVNDFQKGDIAEGYSVSREKKESFPLTVTSAQKNPTAFYLCASSITGGGDEQYFGPGTRLTVT.

Worth noting for this clone: Other DNA sequences in this sample translate to the same CDR3. The CDR3 sequence: CASSPGQGNTGELFF. The CDR3, as DNA: TGTGCCAGCTCACCGGGACAGGGAAACACCGGGGAGCTGTTTTTT. This chain connects TRBV18 to TRBJ2-2; the match to TRBD1 covers 9 bases. The CDR3 has 15 amino acids. V lost 3 bases to trimming and J lost 2 bases; unmatched junction nucleotides: 1. The germline V gene has CDR1 KGHSH and CDR2 LQKENI.

This clone appeared a single time. The V gene is TRBV2, the J gene TRBJ2-5; no clear D gene. The V end was cut by 3 bases, the J end by 7 bases, with 12 bases between. CDR3 length equals 13 residues. Germline lookup yields CDR1 SNHLY and CDR2 FYNNEI. The CDR3 here is CASSDKGGGTQYF. Here the CDR3 DNA reads TGTGCCAGCAGTGACAAGGGTGGTGGGACCCAGTACTTC.

The V and J genes are TRBV7-2 and TRBJ1-4; D is undetermined. This CDR3 spans 13 amino acids. The germline V gene has CDR1 SGHTA and CDR2 FQGNSA. Trimming left V 1 base short and J 4 bases short, with 4 bases between. The CDR3 bases are TGTGCCAGCAGCTTAGTCGTTAATGAAAAACTGTTTTTT. Translating it yields CASSLVVNEKLFF.

V usage is TRBV21-1 and J usage is TRBJ2-1; the D segment call TRBD2 is taken from the table without a DNA check. TRBV21-1 is designated a pseudogene. This CDR3 spans 13 amino acids. CDR3 in amino acids: CASNQRGDNEQFF. The CDR3 DNA reads as TGTGCCAGCAATCAGCGGGGGGACAATGAGCAGTTCTTC.

The V gene is TRBV28, the J gene TRBJ2-5, with a weak D call TRBD2 (6 bases). Germline CDR1 is MDHEN and CDR2 is SYDVKM. The CDR3 covers 21 residues. V was trimmed by 6 bases and J by 2 bases, leaving 34 bases between them. CDR3 bases: TGTGCCAGCAGCGGACTCACCTATCCCAGGAACCGATTGGGGGGACAAGAGACCCAGTACTTC. This sequence encodes CASSGLTYPRNRLGGQETQYF.